This T cell receptor (beta chain) comes out of a study of blood T cell repertoires in COVID-19. Authors' processing steps: Amplification of reference gene primers was used by the study to estimate nucleated cell counts. Sequencing used immunoSEQ multiplex PCR; TCRdb keeps in-frame clones, though not all of them. That table furnishes V, J and clone size, whereas the DNA furnished D and trimming. The sample has around 250,000 clones; 70% to 90% are singletons. Germline values: CDR1 GTSNPN, CDR2 SVGIG (reference sequence). The CDR3 has 15 residues. Germline trimming cut 2 bases from V and 9 bases from J; bases unmatched to any gene: 11.

Sequencing used PBMCs or T cells enriched from blood (not recorded which). V usage is TRBV30 and J usage is TRBJ2-1; 9 bases match TRBD2. This receptor was obtained from a woman aged 40 to 50 with acute COVID-19. The CDR3 protein is CAWSKVASGKGEQFF. In DNA form, the CDR3 reads TGTGCCTGGAGTAAGGTGGCTAGCGGGAAGGGTGAGCAGTTCTTC. Variable domain in full (rest from reference TRBV30 and TRBJ2-1): SQTIHQWPATLVQPVGSPLSLECTVEGTSNPNLYWYRQAAGRGLQLLFYSVGIGQISSEVPQNLSASRPQDRQFILSSKKLLLSDSGFYLCAWSKVASGKGEQFFGPGTRLTVL.